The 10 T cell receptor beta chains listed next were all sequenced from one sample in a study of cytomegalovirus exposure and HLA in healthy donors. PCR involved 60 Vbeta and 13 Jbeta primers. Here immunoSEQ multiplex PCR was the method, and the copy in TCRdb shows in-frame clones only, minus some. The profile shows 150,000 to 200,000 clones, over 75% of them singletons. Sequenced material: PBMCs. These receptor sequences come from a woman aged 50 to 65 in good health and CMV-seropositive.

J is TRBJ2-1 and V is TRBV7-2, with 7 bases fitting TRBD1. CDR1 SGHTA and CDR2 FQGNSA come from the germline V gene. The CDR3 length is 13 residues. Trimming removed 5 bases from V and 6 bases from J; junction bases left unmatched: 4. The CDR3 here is CASSNRDSNEQFF. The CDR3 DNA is TGTGCCAGCAGCAACCGGGACAGCAATGAGCAGTTCTTC.

This CDR3 is CASSGGPTYNEQFF. DNA of the CDR3: TGTGCCAGCTCGGGGGGGCCTACCTACAATGAGCAGTTCTTC. The V gene is TRBV18, the J gene TRBJ2-1; D may be TRBD2 (7 bases). CDR3 size: 14 residues. CDR1 is KGHSH and CDR2 is LQKENI in the germline V gene. The V gene lost 6 bases and the J gene lost 2 bases, with 11 bases spanning the gap.

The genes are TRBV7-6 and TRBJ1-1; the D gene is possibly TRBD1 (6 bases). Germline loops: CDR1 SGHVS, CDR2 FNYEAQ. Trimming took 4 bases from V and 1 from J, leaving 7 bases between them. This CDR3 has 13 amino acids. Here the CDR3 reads CASSSQGNTEAFF. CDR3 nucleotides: TGTGCCAGCAGCTCACAGGGGAACACTGAAGCTTTCTTT.

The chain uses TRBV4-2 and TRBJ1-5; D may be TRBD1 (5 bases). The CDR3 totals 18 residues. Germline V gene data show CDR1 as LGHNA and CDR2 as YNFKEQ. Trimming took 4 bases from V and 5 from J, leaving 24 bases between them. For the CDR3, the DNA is TGTGCCAGCAGCCGGGGCCGCGCTGATACACGGACACATCAGCCCCAGCATTTT. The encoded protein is CASSRGRADTRTHQPQHF.

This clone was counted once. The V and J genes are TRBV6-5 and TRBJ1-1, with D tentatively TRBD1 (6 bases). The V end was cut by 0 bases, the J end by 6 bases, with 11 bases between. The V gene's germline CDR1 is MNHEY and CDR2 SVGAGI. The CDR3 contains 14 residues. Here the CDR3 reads CASSYSRTAPEAFF. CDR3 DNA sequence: TGTGCCAGCAGTTACTCTCGGACAGCGCCTGAAGCTTTCTTT.

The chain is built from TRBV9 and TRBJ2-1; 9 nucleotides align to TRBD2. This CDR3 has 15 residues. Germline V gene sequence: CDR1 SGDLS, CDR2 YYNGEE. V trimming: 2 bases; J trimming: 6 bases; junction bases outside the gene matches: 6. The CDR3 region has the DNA TGTGCCAGCAGCGTTAGCGGGAGTCTTACCAATGAGCAGTTCTTC. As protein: CASSVSGSLTNEQFF.

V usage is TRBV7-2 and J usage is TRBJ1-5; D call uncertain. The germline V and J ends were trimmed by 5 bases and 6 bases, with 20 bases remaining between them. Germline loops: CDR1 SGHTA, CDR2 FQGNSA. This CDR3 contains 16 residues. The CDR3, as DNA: TGTGCCAGCAGCCCATTAATCGGAGTTCGGGGTCAGCCCCAGCATTTT. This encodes CASSPLIGVRGQPQHF.

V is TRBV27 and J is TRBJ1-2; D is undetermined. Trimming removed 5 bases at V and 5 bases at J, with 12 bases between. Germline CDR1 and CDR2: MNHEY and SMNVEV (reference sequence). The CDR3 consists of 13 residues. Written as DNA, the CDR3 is TGTGCCAGCAGTAGATGGTTTCGGTATGGCTACACCTTC. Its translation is CASSRWFRYGYTF.

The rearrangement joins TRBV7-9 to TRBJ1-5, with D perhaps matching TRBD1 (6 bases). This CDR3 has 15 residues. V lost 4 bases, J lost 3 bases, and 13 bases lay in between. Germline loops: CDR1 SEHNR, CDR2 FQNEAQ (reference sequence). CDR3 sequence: CASSYGGGPNQPQHF. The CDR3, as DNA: TGTGCCAGCAGCTACGGGGGGGGCCCCAATCAGCCCCAGCATTTT.

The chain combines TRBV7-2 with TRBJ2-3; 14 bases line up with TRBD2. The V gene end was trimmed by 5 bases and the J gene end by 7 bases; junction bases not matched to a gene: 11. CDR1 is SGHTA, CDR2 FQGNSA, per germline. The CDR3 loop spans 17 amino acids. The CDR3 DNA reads TGTGCCAGCAGCCACGCTTCGACTAGCGGGGGGGCGAATACGCAGTATTTT. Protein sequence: CASSHASTSGGANTQYF.